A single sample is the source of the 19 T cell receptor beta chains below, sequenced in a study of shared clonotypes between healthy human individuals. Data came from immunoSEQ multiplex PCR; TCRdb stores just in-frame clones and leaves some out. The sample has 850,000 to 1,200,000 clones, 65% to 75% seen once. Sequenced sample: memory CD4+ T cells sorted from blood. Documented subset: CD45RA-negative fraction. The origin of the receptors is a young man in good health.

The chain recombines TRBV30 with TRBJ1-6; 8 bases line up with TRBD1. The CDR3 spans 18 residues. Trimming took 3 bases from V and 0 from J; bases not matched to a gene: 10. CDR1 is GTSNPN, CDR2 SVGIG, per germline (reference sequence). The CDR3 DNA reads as TGTGCCTGGAGAGGTGCGGCAGGGGGCCGCTCCTATAATTCACCCCTCCACTTT. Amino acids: CAWRGAAGGRSYNSPLHF. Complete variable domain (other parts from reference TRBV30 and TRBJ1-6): SQTIHQWPATLVQPVGSPLSLECTVEGTSNPNLYWYRQAAGRGLQLLFYSVGIGQISSEVPQNLSASRPQDRQFILSSKKLLLSDSGFYLCAWRGAAGGRSYNSPLHFGNGTRLTVT.

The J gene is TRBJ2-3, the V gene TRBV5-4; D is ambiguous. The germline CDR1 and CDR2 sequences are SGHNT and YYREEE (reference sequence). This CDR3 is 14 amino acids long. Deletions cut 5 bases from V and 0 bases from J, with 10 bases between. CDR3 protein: CASRATDSTDTQYF. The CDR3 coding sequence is TGTGCCAGCAGGGCTACAGATAGCACAGATACGCAGTATTTT.

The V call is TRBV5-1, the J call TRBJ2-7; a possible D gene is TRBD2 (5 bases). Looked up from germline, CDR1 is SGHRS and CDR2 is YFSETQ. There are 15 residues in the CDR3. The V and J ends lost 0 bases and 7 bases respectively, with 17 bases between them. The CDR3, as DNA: TGCGCCAGCAGCTTGGGAGCGGTGTCTACGGGAGAGCAGTACTTC. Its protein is CASSLGAVSTGEQYF. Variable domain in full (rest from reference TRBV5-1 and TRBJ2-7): KAGVTQTPRYLIKTRGQQVTLSCSPISGHRSVSWYQQTPGQGLQFLFEYFSETQRNKGNFPGRFSGRQFSNSRSEMNVSTLELGDSALYLCASSLGAVSTGEQYFGPGTRLTVT.

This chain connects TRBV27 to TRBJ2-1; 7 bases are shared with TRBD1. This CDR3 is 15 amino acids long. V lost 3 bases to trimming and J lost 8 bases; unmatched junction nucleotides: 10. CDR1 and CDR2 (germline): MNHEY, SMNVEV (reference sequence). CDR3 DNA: TGTGCCAGCAGTTTCCCCCGAGGGGGCACGGATGAGCAGTTCTTC. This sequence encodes CASSFPRGGTDEQFF.

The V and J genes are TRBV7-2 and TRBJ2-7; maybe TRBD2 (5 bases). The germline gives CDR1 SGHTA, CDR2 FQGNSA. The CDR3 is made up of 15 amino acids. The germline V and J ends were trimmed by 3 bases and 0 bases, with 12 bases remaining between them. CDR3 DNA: TGTGCCAGCAGCTTTAGCGTCAGGAGCTCCTACGAGCAGTACTTC. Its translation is CASSFSVRSSYEQYF.

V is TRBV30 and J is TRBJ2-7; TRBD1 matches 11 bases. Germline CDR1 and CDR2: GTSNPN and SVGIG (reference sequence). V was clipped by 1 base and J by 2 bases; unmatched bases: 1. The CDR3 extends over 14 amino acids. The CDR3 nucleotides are TGTGCCTGGAGTGGGGGACAGGGGGCCTACGAGCAGTACTTC. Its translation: CAWSGGQGAYEQYF.

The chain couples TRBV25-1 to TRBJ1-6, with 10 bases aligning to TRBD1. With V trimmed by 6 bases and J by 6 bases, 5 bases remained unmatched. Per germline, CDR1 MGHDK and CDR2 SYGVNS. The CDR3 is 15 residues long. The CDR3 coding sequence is TGTGCCAGCAGCTCCCGGGACAGGGGTAATTCACCCCTCCACTTT. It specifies CASSSRDRGNSPLHF.

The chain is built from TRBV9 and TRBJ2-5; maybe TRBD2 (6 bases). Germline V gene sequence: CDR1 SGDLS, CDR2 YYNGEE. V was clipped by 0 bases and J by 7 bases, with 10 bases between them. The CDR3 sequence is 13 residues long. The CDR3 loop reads CASSVAVSGTQYF. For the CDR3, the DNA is TGTGCCAGCAGCGTAGCTGTTAGCGGGACCCAGTACTTC.

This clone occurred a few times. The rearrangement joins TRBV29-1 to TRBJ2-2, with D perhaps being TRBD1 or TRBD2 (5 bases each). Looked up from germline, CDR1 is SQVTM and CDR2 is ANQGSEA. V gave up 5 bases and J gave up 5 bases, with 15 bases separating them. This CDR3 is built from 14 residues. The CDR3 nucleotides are TGCAGCGTTACTACCTTGGGACGGACCGGGGAGCTGTTTTTT. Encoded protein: CSVTTLGRTGELFF.

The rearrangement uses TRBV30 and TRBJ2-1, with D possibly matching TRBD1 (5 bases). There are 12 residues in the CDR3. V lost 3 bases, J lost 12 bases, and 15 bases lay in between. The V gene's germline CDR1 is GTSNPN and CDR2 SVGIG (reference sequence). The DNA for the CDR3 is TGTGCCTGGAGCCCCGACCAGGGTTTGCAGTTCTTC. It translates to CAWSPDQGLQFF.

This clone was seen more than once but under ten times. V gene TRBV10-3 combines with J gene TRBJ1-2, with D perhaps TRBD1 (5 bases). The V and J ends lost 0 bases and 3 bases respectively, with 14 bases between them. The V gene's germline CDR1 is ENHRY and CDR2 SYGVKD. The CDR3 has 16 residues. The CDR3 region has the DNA TGTGCCATCAGTGAGTCTTTCGTCCAGGGCGACTATGGCTACACCTTC. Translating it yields CAISESFVQGDYGYTF.

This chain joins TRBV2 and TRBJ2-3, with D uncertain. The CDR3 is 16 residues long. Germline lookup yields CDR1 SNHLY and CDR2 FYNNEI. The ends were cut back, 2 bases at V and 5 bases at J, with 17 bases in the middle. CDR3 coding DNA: TGTGCCAGCAGTGAAAAGCGCACAAAGGGTGGAGATACGCAGTATTTT. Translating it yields CASSEKRTKGGDTQYF. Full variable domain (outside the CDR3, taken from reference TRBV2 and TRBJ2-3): EPEVTQTPSHQVTQMGQEVILRCVPISNHLYFYWYRQILGQKVEFLVSFYNNEISEKSEIFDDQFSVERPDGSNFTLKIRSTKLEDSAMYFCASSEKRTKGGDTQYFGPGTRLTVL.

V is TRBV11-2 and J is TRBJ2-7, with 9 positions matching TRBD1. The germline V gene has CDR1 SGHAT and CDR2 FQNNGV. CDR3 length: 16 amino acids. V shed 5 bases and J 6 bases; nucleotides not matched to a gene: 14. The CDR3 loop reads CASSTTGTGILGEQYF. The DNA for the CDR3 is TGTGCCAGCAGCACCACCGGGACAGGGATTCTCGGCGAGCAGTACTTC.

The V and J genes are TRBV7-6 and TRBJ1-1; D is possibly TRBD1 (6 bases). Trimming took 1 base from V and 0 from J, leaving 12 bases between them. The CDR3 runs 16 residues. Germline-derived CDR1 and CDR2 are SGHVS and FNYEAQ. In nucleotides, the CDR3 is TGTGCCAGCAGCTTAGTGGGGGGCCTTTTGAACACTGAAGCTTTCTTT. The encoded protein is CASSLVGGLLNTEAFF.

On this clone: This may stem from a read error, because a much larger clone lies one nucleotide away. CDR3 sequence reads: CAWSLLGEAQYF. DNA of the CDR3: TGTGCCTGGAGCCTCCTGGGGGAGGCCCAGTACTTC. The genes are TRBV30 and TRBJ2-5; TRBD2 is a possible D gene (6 bases). The germline CDR1 and CDR2 sequences are GTSNPN and SVGIG (reference sequence). V lost 3 bases and J lost 9, with 14 bases in between. There are 12 residues in the CDR3.

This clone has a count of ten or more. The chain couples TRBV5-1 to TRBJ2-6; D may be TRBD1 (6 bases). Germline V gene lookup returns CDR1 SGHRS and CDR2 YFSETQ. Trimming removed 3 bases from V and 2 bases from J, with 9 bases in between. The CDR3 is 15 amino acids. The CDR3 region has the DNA TGCGCCAGCAGCTCTGGACAGCCTGGGGCCAACGTCCTGACTTTC. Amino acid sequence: CASSSGQPGANVLTF.

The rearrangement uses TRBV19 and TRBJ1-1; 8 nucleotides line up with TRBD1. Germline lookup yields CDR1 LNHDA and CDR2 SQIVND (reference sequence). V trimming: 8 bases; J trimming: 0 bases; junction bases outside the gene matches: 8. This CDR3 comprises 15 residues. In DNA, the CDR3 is TGTGCCAGTTACAGGGGGTTGGGTTTGAACACTGAAGCTTTCTTT. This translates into CASYRGLGLNTEAFF.

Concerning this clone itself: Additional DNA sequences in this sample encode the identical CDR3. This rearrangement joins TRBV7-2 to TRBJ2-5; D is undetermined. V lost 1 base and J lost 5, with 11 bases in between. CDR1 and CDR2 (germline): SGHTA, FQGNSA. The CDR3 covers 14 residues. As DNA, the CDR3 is TGTGCCAGCAGCTTAGGCAGGTCGGAGGAGACCCAGTACTTC. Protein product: CASSLGRSEETQYF.

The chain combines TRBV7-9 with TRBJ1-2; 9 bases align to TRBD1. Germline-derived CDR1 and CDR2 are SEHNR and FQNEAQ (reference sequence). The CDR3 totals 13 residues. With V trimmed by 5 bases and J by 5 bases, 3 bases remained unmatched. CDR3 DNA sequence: TGTGCCAGCAGCGTAGGACAGGGGTATGGCTACACCTTC. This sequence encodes CASSVGQGYGYTF. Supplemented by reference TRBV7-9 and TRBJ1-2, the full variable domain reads DTGVSQNPRHKITKRGQNVTFRCDPISEHNRLYWYRQTLGQGPEFLTYFQNEAQLEKSRLLSDRFSAERPKGSFSTLEIQRTEQGDSAMYLCASSVGQGYGYTFGSGTRLTVV.